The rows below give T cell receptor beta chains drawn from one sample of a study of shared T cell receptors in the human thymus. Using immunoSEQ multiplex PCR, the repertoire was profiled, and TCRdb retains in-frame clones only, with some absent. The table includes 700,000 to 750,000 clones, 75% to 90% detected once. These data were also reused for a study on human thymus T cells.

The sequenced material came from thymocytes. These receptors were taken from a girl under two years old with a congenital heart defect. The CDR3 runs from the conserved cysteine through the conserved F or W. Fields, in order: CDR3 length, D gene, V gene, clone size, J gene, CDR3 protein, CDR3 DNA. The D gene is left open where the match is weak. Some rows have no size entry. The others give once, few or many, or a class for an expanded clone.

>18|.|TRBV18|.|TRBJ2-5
CASSPGSDKPKFQETQYF
TGTGCCAGCTCACCAGGGTCTGACAAGCCAAAGTTCCAAGAGACCCAGTACTTC
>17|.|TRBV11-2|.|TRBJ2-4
CASSLDREQEIKNIQYF
TGTGCCAGCAGCTTAGATAGGGAACAGGAGATTAAAAACATTCAGTACTTC
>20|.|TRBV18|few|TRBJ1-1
CASSPPERVRTKIMNTEAFF
TGTGCCAGCTCACCACCTGAGAGGGTACGAACTAAGATAATGAACACTGAAGCTTTCTTT
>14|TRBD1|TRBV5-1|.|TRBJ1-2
CASSLGDRGYGYTF
TGCGCCAGCAGCTTGGGGGACAGGGGCTATGGCTACACCTTC
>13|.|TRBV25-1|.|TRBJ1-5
CASSWSHNQPQHF
TGTGCCAGCAGTTGGAGCCACAATCAGCCCCAGCATTTT
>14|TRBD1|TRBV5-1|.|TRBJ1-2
CASSLTGTAYGYTF
TGCGCCAGCAGCTTGACCGGGACAGCTTATGGCTACACCTTC
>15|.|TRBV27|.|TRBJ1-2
CASSLNRRGNYGYTF
TGTGCCAGCAGTCTGAACAGGAGAGGTAACTATGGCTACACCTTC
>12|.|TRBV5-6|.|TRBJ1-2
CASSLGGYGYTF
TGTGCCAGCAGCTTGGGAGGCTATGGCTACACCTTC
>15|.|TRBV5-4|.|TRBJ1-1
CASSLNLDRTPEAFF
TGTGCCAGCAGCTTGAACCTGGACAGAACCCCTGAAGCTTTCTTT
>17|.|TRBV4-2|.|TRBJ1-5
CASSQDHLRGSNQPQHF
TGTGCCAGCAGCCAAGATCACCTGAGAGGGAGCAATCAGCCCCAGCATTTT
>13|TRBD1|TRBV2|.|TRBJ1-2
CASRTDRGDGYTF
TGTGCCAGCAGGACCGACAGGGGTGATGGCTACACCTTC
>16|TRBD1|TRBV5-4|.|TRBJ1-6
CASSQWRDRGNSPLHF
TGTGCCAGCAGCCAATGGCGGGACAGGGGGAATTCACCCCTCCACTTT
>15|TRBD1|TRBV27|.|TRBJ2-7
CASSLRYYRGHEQYF
TGTGCCAGCAGTTTACGTTATTACAGGGGCCACGAGCAGTACTTC
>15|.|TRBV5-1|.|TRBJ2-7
CASSLEQGPRYEQYF
TGCGCCAGCAGCTTGGAACAGGGCCCCCGCTACGAGCAGTACTTC
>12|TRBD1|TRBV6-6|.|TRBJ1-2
CASNPGGSGYTF
TGTGCCAGCAACCCAGGGGGCTCTGGCTACACCTTC
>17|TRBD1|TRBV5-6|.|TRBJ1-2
CASSTTGGARGYYGYTF
TGTGCCAGCAGCACAACAGGGGGCGCGAGGGGGTACTATGGCTACACCTTC
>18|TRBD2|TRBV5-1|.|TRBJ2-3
CASSLWAGGRPGTDTQYF
TGCGCCAGCAGCTTGTGGGCGGGGGGGAGACCAGGCACAGATACGCAGTATTTT
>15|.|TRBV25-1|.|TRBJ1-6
CASSEGLRYNSPLHF
TGTGCCAGCAGTGAAGGTCTGCGGTATAATTCCCCCCTCCACTTT
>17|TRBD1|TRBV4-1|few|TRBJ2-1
CASSQDLGQGRGNEQFF
TGCGCCAGCAGCCAAGACCTCGGACAGGGGAGGGGCAATGAGCAGTTCTTC
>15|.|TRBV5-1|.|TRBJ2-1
CASSWQGASYNEQFF
TGCGCCAGCAGCTGGCAGGGCGCATCCTACAATGAGCAGTTCTTC
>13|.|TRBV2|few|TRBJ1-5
CASSEWGHQPQHF
TGTGCCAGCAGTGAGTGGGGGCATCAGCCCCAGCATTTT
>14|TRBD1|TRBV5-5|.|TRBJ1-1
CASSLGQGWSLAFF
TGTGCCAGCAGCTTAGGACAGGGTTGGAGTCTCGCTTTCTTT
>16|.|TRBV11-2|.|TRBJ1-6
CASSRRPAGWGSPLHF
TGTGCCAGCAGCCGACGTCCGGCAGGGTGGGGTTCACCCCTCCACTTT
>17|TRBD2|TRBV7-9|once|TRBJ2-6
CASSRREAKGGANVLTF
TGTGCCAGCAGCCGGCGGGAGGCTAAGGGTGGGGCCAACGTCCTGACTTTC
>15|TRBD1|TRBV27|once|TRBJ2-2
CASSLSTGDPGELFF
TGTGCCAGCAGTTTATCCACAGGGGACCCCGGGGAGCTGTTTTTT
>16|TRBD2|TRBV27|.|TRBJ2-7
CASSLSSRGGSYEQYF
TGTGCCAGCAGTTTATCTTCCCGGGGGGGCTCCTACGAGCAGTACTTC
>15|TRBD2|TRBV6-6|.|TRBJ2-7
CASSPLPAGGYEQYF
TGTGCCAGCAGCCCACTCCCAGCGGGGGGATACGAGCAGTACTTC
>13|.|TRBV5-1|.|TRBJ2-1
CASSRLATNEQFF
TGCGCCAGCAGTCGTCTAGCGACCAATGAGCAGTTCTTC
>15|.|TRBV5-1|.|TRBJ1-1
CASSLVHSGNTEAFF
TGCGCCAGCAGCTTGGTTCACTCAGGGAACACTGAAGCTTTCTTT
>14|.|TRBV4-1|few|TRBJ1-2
CASSQPRIRGGYTF
TGCGCCAGCAGCCAACCGAGGATTCGGGGTGGCTACACCTTC
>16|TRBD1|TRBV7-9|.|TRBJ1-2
CASSLAGDRANYGYTF
TGTGCCAGCAGCTTAGCAGGGGACAGAGCTAACTATGGCTACACCTTC
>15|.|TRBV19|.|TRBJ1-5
CASGVTTFNNQPQHF
TGTGCCAGCGGCGTCACGACTTTTAACAATCAGCCCCAGCATTTT
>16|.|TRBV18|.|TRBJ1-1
CASSPRGALLNTEAFF
TGTGCCAGCTCACCACGGGGCGCCCTCCTGAACACTGAAGCTTTCTTT
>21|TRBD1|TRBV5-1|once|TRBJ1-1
CASSCMGGRQGEGGWDTEAFF
TGCGCCAGCAGCTGTATGGGCGGGAGACAGGGGGAGGGAGGATGGGACACTGAAGCTTTCTTT
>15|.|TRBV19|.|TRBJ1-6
CASSMVGPRGSPLHF
TGTGCCAGTAGTATGGTGGGTCCTAGGGGTTCACCCCTCCACTTT
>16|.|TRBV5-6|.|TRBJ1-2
CASSLARTGQTYGYTF
TGTGCCAGCAGCTTGGCCCGTACAGGGCAAACCTATGGCTACACCTTC